This is a list of T cell receptor beta chains from one sample in a study of shared clonotypes between healthy human individuals. The table came from immunoSEQ multiplex PCR; TCRdb's copy has only in-frame clones and leaves some out. The table records roughly 2.1 million clones, about 92% of them present only once. The sequenced material came from naive CD8+ T cells from PBMCs. All receptors derive from a man in his late teens or twenties in good health. Some clones in this sample may be carry-over from other donors' samples. Each CDR3 is given with its conserved first and last residue. Each record gives: D gene, J gene, V gene, CDR3 length, clone size, CDR3 protein, CDR3 DNA. D genes are given only for firm matches. Expanded clones are given a class, and other clones once, few, many or no size at all.

d_gene: .; j_gene: TRBJ2-1; v_gene: TRBV10-1; len: 13; abundance: .; CDR3aa: CASSESERSEQFF; CDR3nt: TGCGCCAGCAGTGAGTCCGAACGATCCGAGCAGTTCTTC
d_gene: TRBD1; j_gene: TRBJ2-3; v_gene: TRBV19; len: 15; abundance: .; CDR3aa: CASSNEGGAIDTQYF; CDR3nt: TGTGCCAGTAGTAATGAAGGGGGCGCGATAGATACGCAGTATTTT
d_gene: .; j_gene: TRBJ2-7; v_gene: TRBV9; len: 15; abundance: .; CDR3aa: CASSVASGDGYEQYF; CDR3nt: TGTGCCAGCAGCGTAGCTTCAGGGGATGGCTACGAGCAGTACTTC
d_gene: TRBD2; j_gene: TRBJ2-1; v_gene: TRBV5-6; len: 16; abundance: .; CDR3aa: CASSLLTSGRPNEQFF; CDR3nt: TGTGCCAGCAGCTTGCTTACTAGCGGGAGACCCAATGAGCAGTTCTTC
d_gene: .; j_gene: TRBJ1-1; v_gene: TRBV25-1; len: 12; abundance: few; CDR3aa: CASSLQGTEAFF; CDR3nt: TGTGCCAGCAGTCTTCAGGGGACTGAAGCTTTCTTT
d_gene: TRBD2; j_gene: TRBJ2-1; v_gene: TRBV2; len: 11; abundance: .; CDR3aa: CAGSVAGVEFF; CDR3nt: TGTGCCGGGTCAGTAGCGGGGGTTGAGTTCTTC
d_gene: TRBD1; j_gene: TRBJ2-3; v_gene: TRBV9; len: 13; abundance: .; CDR3aa: CASSSGTGDTQYF; CDR3nt: TGTGCCAGCAGCTCAGGGACAGGGGATACGCAGTATTTT
d_gene: TRBD2; j_gene: TRBJ2-7; v_gene: TRBV6-1; len: 16; abundance: .; CDR3aa: CASSERTSGRTYEQYF; CDR3nt: TGTGCCAGCAGTGAAAGGACTAGCGGGAGAACCTACGAGCAGTACTTC
d_gene: .; j_gene: TRBJ1-2; v_gene: TRBV7-9; len: 16; abundance: .; CDR3aa: CASSAPGGLPNYGYTF; CDR3nt: TGTGCCAGCAGCGCGCCCGGGGGACTCCCCAACTATGGCTACACCTTC
d_gene: .; j_gene: TRBJ2-7; v_gene: TRBV28; len: 15; abundance: .; CDR3aa: CASSPALAATYEQYF; CDR3nt: TGTGCCAGCAGCCCTGCTTTAGCGGCAACCTACGAGCAGTACTTC
d_gene: TRBD1; j_gene: TRBJ2-7; v_gene: TRBV7-9; len: 13; abundance: .; CDR3aa: CAGTGDRFYEQYF; CDR3nt: TGTGCCGGAACCGGGGACAGATTCTACGAGCAGTACTTC
d_gene: TRBD1; j_gene: TRBJ2-7; v_gene: TRBV27; len: 14; abundance: .; CDR3aa: CASSPRTGQYEQYF; CDR3nt: TGTGCCAGCAGTCCGCGGACAGGGCAGTACGAGCAGTACTTC
d_gene: TRBD2; j_gene: TRBJ2-3; v_gene: TRBV27; len: 15; abundance: .; CDR3aa: CASSLVLAGGSTQYF; CDR3nt: TGTGCCAGCAGTTTAGTACTAGCGGGAGGGTCTACGCAGTATTTT
d_gene: TRBD1; j_gene: TRBJ2-3; v_gene: TRBV9; len: 16; abundance: .; CDR3aa: CASSVNWDRTADTQYF; CDR3nt: TGTGCCAGCAGCGTAAACTGGGACAGAACGGCAGATACGCAGTATTTT
d_gene: .; j_gene: TRBJ1-1; v_gene: TRBV27; len: 16; abundance: .; CDR3aa: CASSLGREAGGTEAFF; CDR3nt: TGTGCCAGCAGTTTAGGCCGCGAAGCCGGGGGCACTGAAGCTTTCTTT
d_gene: TRBD1; j_gene: TRBJ1-2; v_gene: TRBV9; len: 16; abundance: once; CDR3aa: CASNTGTGESNYGYTF; CDR3nt: TGTGCCAGCAATACCGGGACAGGCGAGTCTAACTATGGCTACACCTTC
d_gene: .; j_gene: TRBJ1-3; v_gene: TRBV5-5; len: 17; abundance: .; CDR3aa: CASSPDPGVLSGNTIYF; CDR3nt: TGTGCCAGCAGCCCAGACCCTGGGGTCCTCTCTGGAAACACCATATATTTT
d_gene: .; j_gene: TRBJ2-5; v_gene: TRBV12-5; len: 15; abundance: .; CDR3aa: CASGAQVGGQETQYF; CDR3nt: TGTGCTAGTGGTGCTCAAGTGGGTGGCCAAGAGACCCAGTACTTC
d_gene: TRBD2; j_gene: TRBJ2-1; v_gene: TRBV14; len: 14; abundance: .; CDR3aa: CASSLIAGGNEQFF; CDR3nt: TGTGCCAGCAGCCTAATAGCGGGAGGGAATGAGCAGTTCTTC
d_gene: .; j_gene: TRBJ2-7; v_gene: TRBV7-9; len: 15; abundance: .; CDR3aa: CASSLVGGKEYEQYF; CDR3nt: TGTGCCAGCAGCTTAGTTGGCGGGAAGGAGTACGAGCAGTACTTC
d_gene: TRBD1; j_gene: TRBJ2-7; v_gene: TRBV27; len: 14; abundance: .; CDR3aa: CASSSLTGFYEQYF; CDR3nt: TGTGCCAGCAGTTCACTGACAGGGTTCTACGAGCAGTACTTC
d_gene: TRBD2; j_gene: TRBJ2-1; v_gene: TRBV7-8; len: 18; abundance: .; CDR3aa: CASSFGLGSSGRWFEQFF; CDR3nt: TGTGCCAGCAGCTTTGGGTTGGGGTCTAGCGGGAGATGGTTTGAGCAGTTCTTC
d_gene: .; j_gene: TRBJ1-1; v_gene: TRBV28; len: 13; abundance: .; CDR3aa: CASTLDRSTEAFF; CDR3nt: TGTGCCAGCACTCTAGACAGAAGCACTGAAGCTTTCTTT
d_gene: .; j_gene: TRBJ1-1; v_gene: TRBV9; len: 14; abundance: .; CDR3aa: CASSVGGRSPEAFF; CDR3nt: TGTGCCAGCAGCGTAGGAGGGAGGTCCCCTGAAGCTTTCTTT
d_gene: .; j_gene: TRBJ1-3; v_gene: TRBV9; len: 15; abundance: .; CDR3aa: CASSPTLLGGNTIYF; CDR3nt: TGTGCCAGCAGCCCGACACTGCTCGGGGGAAACACCATATATTTT
d_gene: TRBD2; j_gene: TRBJ2-5; v_gene: TRBV15; len: 15; abundance: once; CDR3aa: CATSRDWGGGETQYF; CDR3nt: TGTGCCACCAGCAGAGATTGGGGGGGAGGAGAGACCCAGTACTTC
d_gene: TRBD2; j_gene: TRBJ2-7; v_gene: TRBV5-1; len: 16; abundance: .; CDR3aa: CASSLARLAGTYEQYF; CDR3nt: TGCGCCAGCAGCTTGGCCCGACTAGCGGGAACCTACGAGCAGTACTTC
d_gene: .; j_gene: TRBJ2-1; v_gene: TRBV29-1; len: 13; abundance: .; CDR3aa: CSVSGTRRNEQFF; CDR3nt: TGCAGCGTTTCAGGGACCCGGAGGAATGAGCAGTTCTTC
d_gene: .; j_gene: TRBJ2-4; v_gene: TRBV13; len: 15; abundance: .; CDR3aa: CASSALQGTPNIQYF; CDR3nt: TGTGCCAGCAGCGCCCTACAGGGTACCCCAAACATTCAGTACTTC
d_gene: .; j_gene: TRBJ2-3; v_gene: TRBV19; len: 13; abundance: once; CDR3aa: CASSTRTSDTQYF; CDR3nt: TGTGCCAGTAGTACTAGGACCTCAGATACGCAGTATTTT
d_gene: .; j_gene: TRBJ2-7; v_gene: TRBV9; len: 14; abundance: .; CDR3aa: CASSVTDLSYEQYF; CDR3nt: TGTGCCAGCAGCGTGACAGATCTTTCCTACGAGCAGTACTTC
d_gene: .; j_gene: TRBJ2-5; v_gene: TRBV11-2; len: 13; abundance: .; CDR3aa: CASSPQGPETQYF; CDR3nt: TGTGCCAGCAGCCCTCAGGGCCCAGAGACCCAGTACTTC
d_gene: .; j_gene: TRBJ2-1; v_gene: TRBV13; len: 16; abundance: .; CDR3aa: CASSSRTPSSYNEQFF; CDR3nt: TGTGCCAGCAGCTCGAGGACTCCGAGCTCCTACAATGAGCAGTTCTTC
d_gene: TRBD2; j_gene: TRBJ2-5; v_gene: TRBV11-2; len: 19; abundance: .; CDR3aa: CASSRRLAGGPRALETQYF; CDR3nt: TGTGCCAGCAGCCGAAGACTAGCGGGAGGGCCACGCGCTTTAGAGACCCAGTACTTC
d_gene: .; j_gene: TRBJ2-2; v_gene: TRBV10-1; len: 17; abundance: .; CDR3aa: CASSPGTGPSNTGELFF; CDR3nt: TGCGCCAGCAGCCCAGGGACTGGACCCTCGAACACCGGGGAGCTGTTTTTT
d_gene: .; j_gene: TRBJ2-7; v_gene: TRBV11-2; len: 12; abundance: .; CDR3aa: CASSLAIYEQYF; CDR3nt: TGTGCCAGCAGCTTAGCTATCTACGAGCAGTACTTC
d_gene: .; j_gene: TRBJ2-3; v_gene: TRBV4-1; len: 14; abundance: .; CDR3aa: CASSQDRGTDTQYF; CDR3nt: TGCGCCAGCAGCCAAGATCGAGGCACAGATACGCAGTATTTT
d_gene: .; j_gene: TRBJ2-3; v_gene: TRBV5-4; len: 12; abundance: .; CDR3aa: CASSSLTDTQYF; CDR3nt: TGTGCCAGCAGCTCTTTAACAGATACGCAGTATTTT
d_gene: .; j_gene: TRBJ2-5; v_gene: TRBV11-2; len: 15; abundance: .; CDR3aa: CASSSEYQVQETQYF; CDR3nt: TGTGCCAGCAGCTCCGAATACCAGGTTCAAGAGACCCAGTACTTC
d_gene: .; j_gene: TRBJ1-1; v_gene: TRBV28; len: 14; abundance: .; CDR3aa: CASSFRAENTEAFF; CDR3nt: TGTGCCAGCAGTTTTAGGGCCGAGAACACTGAAGCTTTCTTT
d_gene: TRBD1; j_gene: TRBJ2-1; v_gene: TRBV10-3; len: 14; abundance: once; CDR3aa: CAISEPGTDNEQFF; CDR3nt: TGTGCCATCAGTGAGCCCGGGACAGACAATGAGCAGTTCTTC
d_gene: .; j_gene: TRBJ1-2; v_gene: TRBV11-2; len: 17; abundance: .; CDR3aa: CASSLVLGAGSIYGYTF; CDR3nt: TGTGCCAGCAGCTTAGTGTTGGGGGCAGGATCCATCTATGGCTACACCTTC
d_gene: .; j_gene: TRBJ1-2; v_gene: TRBV7-9; len: 14; abundance: .; CDR3aa: CASSLSEGGYGYTF; CDR3nt: TGTGCCAGCAGCTTATCAGAGGGCGGCTATGGCTACACCTTC
d_gene: .; j_gene: TRBJ1-3; v_gene: TRBV4-2; len: 12; abundance: .; CDR3aa: CASSVGRDTIYF; CDR3nt: TGTGCCAGCAGCGTAGGCCGGGACACCATATATTTT
d_gene: TRBD2; j_gene: TRBJ2-1; v_gene: TRBV19; len: 14; abundance: .; CDR3aa: CASKRSGRGGEQFF; CDR3nt: TGTGCCAGTAAGCGGAGCGGGAGAGGGGGTGAGCAGTTCTTC
d_gene: TRBD1; j_gene: TRBJ1-2; v_gene: TRBV19; len: 14; abundance: .; CDR3aa: CASSTRTGTYGYTF; CDR3nt: TGTGCCAGTAGTACCCGGACAGGGACCTATGGCTACACCTTC
d_gene: TRBD1; j_gene: TRBJ1-5; v_gene: TRBV19; len: 15; abundance: .; CDR3aa: CASSIERQGYQPQHF; CDR3nt: TGTGCCAGTAGTATAGAGAGACAGGGCTATCAGCCCCAGCATTTT
d_gene: .; j_gene: TRBJ1-1; v_gene: TRBV27; len: 14; abundance: .; CDR3aa: CASSFGMMNTEAFF; CDR3nt: TGTGCCAGCAGTTTCGGAATGATGAACACTGAAGCTTTCTTT
d_gene: .; j_gene: TRBJ1-1; v_gene: TRBV7-6; len: 14; abundance: .; CDR3aa: CASSLAWGGTEAFF; CDR3nt: TGTGCCAGCAGCTTAGCGTGGGGGGGAACTGAAGCTTTCTTT
d_gene: TRBD1; j_gene: TRBJ1-1; v_gene: TRBV5-6; len: 13; abundance: .; CDR3aa: CASSGAGGTEAFF; CDR3nt: TGTGCCAGCAGCGGTGCAGGGGGCACTGAAGCTTTCTTT
d_gene: .; j_gene: TRBJ2-7; v_gene: TRBV28; len: 15; abundance: .; CDR3aa: CASTSSLGPGYGQYF; CDR3nt: TGTGCCAGCACCTCTTCGCTGGGCCCCGGCTACGGGCAGTACTTC
d_gene: .; j_gene: TRBJ2-5; v_gene: TRBV27; len: 16; abundance: .; CDR3aa: CASSLVMVRGTETQYF; CDR3nt: TGTGCCAGCAGTTTAGTGATGGTTCGCGGGACAGAGACCCAGTACTTC
d_gene: .; j_gene: TRBJ2-7; v_gene: TRBV28; len: 15; abundance: .; CDR3aa: CASSPWRGQSYEQYF; CDR3nt: TGTGCCAGCAGTCCTTGGCGGGGGCAGTCCTACGAGCAGTACTTC
d_gene: .; j_gene: TRBJ1-2; v_gene: TRBV15; len: 12; abundance: .; CDR3aa: CATSGPTPGYTF; CDR3nt: TGTGCCACCAGCGGCCCCACCCCGGGCTACACCTTC
d_gene: .; j_gene: TRBJ1-5; v_gene: TRBV9; len: 15; abundance: .; CDR3aa: CASSVAGEVGQPQHF; CDR3nt: TGTGCCAGCAGCGTGGCAGGGGAAGTCGGCCAGCCCCAGCATTTT
d_gene: .; j_gene: TRBJ1-2; v_gene: TRBV6-4; len: 12; abundance: .; CDR3aa: CASWVISYGYTF; CDR3nt: TGTGCCAGCTGGGTCATCTCCTATGGCTACACCTTC